Here is one TCR beta chain with its context. The record originates from a study of blood T cell repertoires in COVID-19. Libraries were prepared by immunoSEQ multiplex PCR; TCRdb keeps only in-frame clonotypes and omits some of them. The table includes 150,000 to 200,000 clones, 75% to 90% detected once. From germline, CDR1 is SEHNR and CDR2 FQNEAQ (reference sequence). Trimming stripped 5 bases from V and 10 bases from J, with 14 bases between. The length of the CDR3 is 12 residues. The genes are TRBV7-9 and TRBJ1-1, with D maybe TRBD1 (5 bases). The source material was peripheral blood. The clonotype originates from a woman aged 55-75 years with acute or convalescent COVID-19. The CDR3 nucleotides read TGTGCCAGCAGCGCCGAAGGAAGGGGAGCTTTCTTT. Its protein is CASSAEGRGAFF.